This T cell receptor beta chain originates from a study of cytomegalovirus exposure and HLA in healthy donors. Study findings and constraints: One cluster of highly shared sequence variants probably arose as a sequencing artifact. Association of under 20,000 TCR beta sequences with HLA alleles was found at 0.05 false discovery rate in a later analysis.

Comment on this clone: Antigen: not known.

13 Jbeta primers and 60 Vbeta primers were used for the PCR. Clones were sequenced by immunoSEQ multiplex PCR, and TCRdb holds only the in-frame ones, with some missing. This listing includes some 72,000 clones. From germline, CDR1 is SGHDN and CDR2 FVKESK. The CDR3 spans 14 residues. Trimming pared 1 base from V and 7 bases from J, leaving 8 bases between. Sequencing used PBMCs. This sequence originates from a man under 40 in good health and CMV-seronegative. This rearrangement joins TRBV14 to TRBJ1-6, with unresolved D. CDR3 nucleotides: TGTGCCAGCAGCCAAGCTAGCGGCAATTCACCCCTCCACTTT. This codes for CASSQASGNSPLHF.